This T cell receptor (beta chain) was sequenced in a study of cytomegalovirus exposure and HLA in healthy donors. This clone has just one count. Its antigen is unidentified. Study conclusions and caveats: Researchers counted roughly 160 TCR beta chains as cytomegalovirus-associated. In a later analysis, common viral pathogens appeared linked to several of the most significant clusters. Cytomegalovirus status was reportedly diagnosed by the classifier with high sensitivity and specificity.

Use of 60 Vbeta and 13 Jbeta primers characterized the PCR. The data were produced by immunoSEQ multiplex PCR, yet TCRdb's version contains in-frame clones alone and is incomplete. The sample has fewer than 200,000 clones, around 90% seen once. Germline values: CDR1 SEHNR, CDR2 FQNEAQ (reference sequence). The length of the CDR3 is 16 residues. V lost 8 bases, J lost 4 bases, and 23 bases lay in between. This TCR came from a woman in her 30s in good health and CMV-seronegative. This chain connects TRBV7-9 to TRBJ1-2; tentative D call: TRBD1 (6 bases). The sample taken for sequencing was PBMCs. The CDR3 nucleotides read TGTGCCAGCTACCGAACCGGGGGGGCATCCGCCTATGGCTACACCTTC. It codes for CASYRTGGASAYGYTF.